This passage covers 3 T cell receptor beta chains from one sample sequenced in a study of identical twins. TCRdb reprocessed the 5' RACE reads with MiXCR, giving one entry per CDR3 protein. This table has about 700,000 distinct CDR3 sequences, 6.1% appearing once. Sequencing was done on a sample of naive T cells sorted from blood. These receptors were obtained from a man between 18 and 35 years old in good health.

This clonotype occurred many times. This chain links TRBV5-8 with TRBJ1-1; the match to TRBD1 covers 7 bases. CDR1 and CDR2 (germline): SGHTS, YDEGEE. This CDR3 comprises 14 residues. The ends lost 2 bases at V and 3 bases at J; junction bases unmatched: 4. CDR3 DNA sequence: TGTGCCAGCAGCTTTAGGGGGCCGGACACTGAAGCTTTCTTT. Protein sequence: CASSFRGPDTEAFF.

This clonotype was recorded at least ten times. This sequence joins TRBV6-2 or TRBV6-3 and TRBJ2-1; D is perhaps TRBD1 (6 bases). The germline V gene has CDR1 MNHEY and CDR2 SVGEGT. Trimming removed 7 bases from V and 7 bases from J, with 17 bases in between. The CDR3 extends over 14 amino acids. CDR3 nucleotides: TGTGCCAGCATCTGGGGACAATGGAGTAATGAGCAGTTCTTC. Protein sequence: CASIWGQWSNEQFF.

This clonotype has more than one count but fewer than ten. This sequence joins TRBV5-6 and TRBJ2-1; 9 bases map to TRBD2. There are 16 residues in the CDR3. The V gene's germline CDR1 is SGHDT and CDR2 YYEEEE. With V trimmed by 0 bases and J by 5 bases, 6 bases remained unmatched. CDR3 in DNA: TGTGCCAGCAGCTTGGGAGGACTAGCGAGACACAATGAGCAGTTCTTC. Translating gives CASSLGGLARHNEQFF.